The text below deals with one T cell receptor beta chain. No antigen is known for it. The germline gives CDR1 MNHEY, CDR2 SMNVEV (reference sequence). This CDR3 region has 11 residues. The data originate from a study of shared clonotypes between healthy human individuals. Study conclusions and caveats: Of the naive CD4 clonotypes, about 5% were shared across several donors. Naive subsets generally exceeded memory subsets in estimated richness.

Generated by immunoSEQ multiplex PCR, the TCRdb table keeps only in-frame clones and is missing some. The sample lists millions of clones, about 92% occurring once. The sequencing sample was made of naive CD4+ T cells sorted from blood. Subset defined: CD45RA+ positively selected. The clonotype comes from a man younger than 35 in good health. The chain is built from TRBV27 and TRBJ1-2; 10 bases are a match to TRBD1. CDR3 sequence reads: CQTGGYYGYTF. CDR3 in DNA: TGTCAGACAGGGGGCTACTATGGCTACACCTTC.